This entry describes one T cell receptor beta chain. CDR1 and CDR2 from the germline V gene are SGHRS and YFSETQ. The ends lost 0 bases at V and 5 bases at J; junction bases unmatched: 9. The CDR3 runs 16 residues. The sample belongs to a study of cytomegalovirus exposure and HLA in healthy donors. In the PCR, 60 Vbeta and 13 Jbeta primers were used. The repertoire was sequenced with immunoSEQ multiplex PCR; TCRdb's copy has only in-frame clones and lacks some. This table holds about 140,000 clones, 80% found once. This clonotype was obtained from a male donor in good health and CMV-seropositive. Sequenced input: PBMCs. This rearrangement joins TRBV5-1 to TRBJ2-5; 8 positions agree with TRBD1. Here the CDR3 DNA reads TGCGCCAGCAGCTTGGAGGTGACAGGGGATGTGGAGACCCAGTACTTC. Translated: CASSLEVTGDVETQYF.